The clone carrying this TCR beta chain was detected a few times. The sample originates from a study of T-cell memory formation after mild COVID-19. V was cut by 3 bases and J by 5 bases, with 8 bases left in between. The germline gives CDR1 DFQATT, CDR2 SNEGSKA (reference sequence). The CDR3 covers 12 residues. One entry per CDR3 protein, called by TCRdb with MiXCR from the 5' RACE reads. The data contain 200,000 to 300,000 distinct CDR3 sequences, 8% to 10% of them seen just once; the ten biggest clones take up around 20%. The sequenced sample was PBMCs or a T cell subset sorted from them (not recorded which). The sequence was obtained from a man younger than 30 who had mild COVID-19 (a few samples of this study predate the infection). Cell type and time point are not known. The chain joins TRBV20-1 to TRBJ2-4; no firm D call. The CDR3 spells CSASFRENIQYF. The CDR3 region has the DNA TGCAGTGCTAGTTTCAGAGAAAACATTCAGTACTTC.